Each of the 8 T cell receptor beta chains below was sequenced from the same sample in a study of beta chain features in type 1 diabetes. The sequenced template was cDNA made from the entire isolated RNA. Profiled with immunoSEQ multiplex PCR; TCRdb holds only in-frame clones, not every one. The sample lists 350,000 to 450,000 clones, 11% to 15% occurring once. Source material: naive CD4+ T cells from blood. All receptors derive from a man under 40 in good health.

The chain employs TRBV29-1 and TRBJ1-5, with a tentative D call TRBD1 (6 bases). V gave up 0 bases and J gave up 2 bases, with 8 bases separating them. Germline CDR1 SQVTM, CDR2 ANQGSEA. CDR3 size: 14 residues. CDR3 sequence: CSVEEGGGNQPQHF. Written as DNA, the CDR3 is TGCAGCGTTGAAGAGGGGGGCGGCAATCAGCCCCAGCATTTT. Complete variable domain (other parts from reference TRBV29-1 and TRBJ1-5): SAVISQKPSRDICQRGTSLTIQCQVDSQVTMMFWYRQQPGQSLTLIATANQGSEATYESGFVIDKFPISRPNLTFSTLTVSNMSPEDSSIYLCSVEEGGGNQPQHFGDGTRLSIL.

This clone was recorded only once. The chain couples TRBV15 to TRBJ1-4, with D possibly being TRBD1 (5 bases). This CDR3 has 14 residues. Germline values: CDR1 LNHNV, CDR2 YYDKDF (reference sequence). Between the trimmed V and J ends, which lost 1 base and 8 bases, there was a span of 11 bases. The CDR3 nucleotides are TGTGCCACCAGCAGAGGGTTGTACAGGGAAAAACTGTTTTTT. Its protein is CATSRGLYREKLFF.

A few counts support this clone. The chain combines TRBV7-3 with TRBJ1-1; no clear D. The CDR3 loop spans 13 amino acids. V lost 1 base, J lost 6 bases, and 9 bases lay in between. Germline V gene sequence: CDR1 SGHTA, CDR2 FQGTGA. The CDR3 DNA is TGTGCCAGCAGCTTAATGGTTCAGTCTGAAGCTTTCTTT. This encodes CASSLMVQSEAFF.

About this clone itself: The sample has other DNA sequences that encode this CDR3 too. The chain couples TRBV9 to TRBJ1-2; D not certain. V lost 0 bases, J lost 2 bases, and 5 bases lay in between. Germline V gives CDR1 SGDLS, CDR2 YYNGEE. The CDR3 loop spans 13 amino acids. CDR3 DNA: TGTGCCAGCAGCGTAGACCACAACTATGGCTACACCTTC. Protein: CASSVDHNYGYTF. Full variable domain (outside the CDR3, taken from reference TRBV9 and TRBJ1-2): DSGVTQTPKHLITATGQRVTLRCSPRSGDLSVYWYQQSLDQGLQFLIQYYNGEERAKGNILERFSAQQFPDLHSELNLSSLELGDSALYFCASSVDHNYGYTFGSGTRLTVV.

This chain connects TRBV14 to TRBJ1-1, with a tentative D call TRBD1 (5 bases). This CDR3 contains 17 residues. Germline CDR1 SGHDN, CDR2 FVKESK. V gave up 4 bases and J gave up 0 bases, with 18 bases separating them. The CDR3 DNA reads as TGTGCCAGCAGCCCTAACTTGGGGGGTTTGATGAACACTGAAGCTTTCTTT. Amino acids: CASSPNLGGLMNTEAFF.

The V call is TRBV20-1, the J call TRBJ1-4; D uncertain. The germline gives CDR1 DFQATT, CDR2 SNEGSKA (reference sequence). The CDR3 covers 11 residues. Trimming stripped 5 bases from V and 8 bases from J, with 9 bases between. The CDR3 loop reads CSAGGLEKLFF. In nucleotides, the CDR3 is TGCAGTGCTGGTGGACTCGAAAAACTGTTTTTT.

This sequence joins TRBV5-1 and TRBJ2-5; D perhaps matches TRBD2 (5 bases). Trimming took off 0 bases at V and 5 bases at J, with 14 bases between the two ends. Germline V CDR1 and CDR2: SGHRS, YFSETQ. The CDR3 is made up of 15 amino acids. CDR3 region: CASSLAWTVDETQYF. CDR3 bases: TGCGCCAGCAGCTTGGCTTGGACTGTCGACGAGACCCAGTACTTC.

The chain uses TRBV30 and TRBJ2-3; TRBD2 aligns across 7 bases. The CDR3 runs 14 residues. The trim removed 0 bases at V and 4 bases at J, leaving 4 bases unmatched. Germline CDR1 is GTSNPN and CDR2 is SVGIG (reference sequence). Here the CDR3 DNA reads TGTGCCTGGAGTGTAAGCGCGGGGGCAGATACGCAGTATTTT. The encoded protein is CAWSVSAGADTQYF. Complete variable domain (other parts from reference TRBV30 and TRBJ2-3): SQTIHQWPATLVQPVGSPLSLECTVEGTSNPNLYWYRQAAGRGLQLLFYSVGIGQISSEVPQNLSASRPQDRQFILSSKKLLLSDSGFYLCAWSVSAGADTQYFGPGTRLTVL.